This is a list of T cell receptor beta chains from one sample in a study of blood T cells in healthy people across ages. Each CDR3 protein is one row after TCRdb ran MiXCR on the 5' RACE reads. In the table there are roughly 1.5 million distinct CDR3 sequences, less than 45% of which are singletons. Source material: blood. The receptor set was obtained from a young woman in good health. Both conserved end residues are part of each CDR3. The D gene is left open where the match is weak. A row's size may be missing; if present it is once, few, many or a size class.

v_call: TRBV10-3; clone_size: few; d_call: NA; j_call: TRBJ2-5; cdr3_nt: TGTGCCATCAGTGGGACTTACAAAGAGACCCAGTACTTC; cdr3_aa: CAISGTYKETQYF
v_call: TRBV4-1; clone_size: NA; d_call: TRBD1; j_call: TRBJ1-2; cdr3_nt: TGCGCCAGCAGCCAATCTCGACAGGGCCCTGCTAACTATGGCTACACCTTC; cdr3_aa: CASSQSRQGPANYGYTF
v_call: TRBV30; clone_size: few; d_call: TRBD1; j_call: TRBJ1-5; cdr3_nt: TGTGCCTGGAGTGAAGGACAGGGGGCACAGCCCCAGCATTTT; cdr3_aa: CAWSEGQGAQPQHF
v_call: TRBV28; clone_size: NA; d_call: NA; j_call: TRBJ2-7; cdr3_nt: TGTGCCGGCAGTTTATTGGGCTCCTACGAGCAGTACTTC; cdr3_aa: CAGSLLGSYEQYF
v_call: TRBV24-1; clone_size: few; d_call: NA; j_call: TRBJ2-1; cdr3_nt: TGTGCCACCAGTGCCGGACGGGGGACGGCCTACAATGAGCAGTTCTTC; cdr3_aa: CATSAGRGTAYNEQFF
v_call: TRBV6-6; clone_size: few; d_call: NA; j_call: TRBJ2-1; cdr3_nt: TGTGCCAGCAGTTCCGAAGACTCCTACAATGAGCAGTTCTTC; cdr3_aa: CASSSEDSYNEQFF
v_call: TRBV12-3/TRBV12-4; clone_size: NA; d_call: NA; j_call: TRBJ2-7; cdr3_nt: TGTGCCAGCAGTTCCAGGGGACCTTCCTACGAGCAGTACTTC; cdr3_aa: CASSSRGPSYEQYF
v_call: TRBV27; clone_size: NA; d_call: NA; j_call: TRBJ1-5; cdr3_nt: TGTGCCAGTAGTCGGGGGGGGCGGTTTCAGCCCCAGCATTTT; cdr3_aa: CASSRGGRFQPQHF
v_call: TRBV11-2; clone_size: few; d_call: NA; j_call: TRBJ2-7; cdr3_nt: TGTGCCAGCAGCCCAAATCAGGGGAACCACGAGCAGTACTTC; cdr3_aa: CASSPNQGNHEQYF
v_call: TRBV7-8; clone_size: few; d_call: NA; j_call: TRBJ1-5; cdr3_nt: TGTGCCAGCAGCTTATTCGGGCCGGGTCGAGGGAGGCCCCAGCATTTT; cdr3_aa: CASSLFGPGRGRPQHF
v_call: TRBV12-3/TRBV12-4; clone_size: few; d_call: TRBD2; j_call: TRBJ2-3; cdr3_nt: TGTGCCACTACCCACTCAGGACTAGCGGGAGTGACAGATACGCAGTATTTT; cdr3_aa: CATTHSGLAGVTDTQYF
v_call: TRBV20-1; clone_size: few; d_call: NA; j_call: TRBJ1-5; cdr3_nt: TGCAGTGCTAGGGGGGGGCAGCGGAGCAATCAGCCCCAGCATTTT; cdr3_aa: CSARGGQRSNQPQHF
v_call: TRBV4-2; clone_size: many; d_call: NA; j_call: TRBJ2-7; cdr3_nt: TGTGCCAGCAGCCAAGATCTCTACGAGCAGTACTTC; cdr3_aa: CASSQDLYEQYF
v_call: TRBV12-3/TRBV12-4; clone_size: once; d_call: NA; j_call: TRBJ2-7; cdr3_nt: TGTGCCAGCACCCCGGGACATACACACTACGAGCAGTACTTC; cdr3_aa: CASTPGHTHYEQYF
v_call: TRBV4-1; clone_size: few; d_call: TRBD2; j_call: TRBJ2-1; cdr3_nt: TGCGCCAGCAGCCAACCCAGCGGGGGGACCTACAATGAGCAGTTCTTC; cdr3_aa: CASSQPSGGTYNEQFF
v_call: TRBV7-8; clone_size: few; d_call: TRBD2; j_call: TRBJ2-3; cdr3_nt: TGTGCCAGCAGCTTATATCCCCAGGCTAGCGGGGACACAGATACGCAGTATTTT; cdr3_aa: CASSLYPQASGDTDTQYF
v_call: TRBV6-2/TRBV6-3; clone_size: NA; d_call: TRBD2; j_call: TRBJ2-7; cdr3_nt: TGTGCCAGCAGTACCAACGCGGGGGGCTCCCCTTCCTACGAGCAGTACTTC; cdr3_aa: CASSTNAGGSPSYEQYF
v_call: TRBV20-1; clone_size: NA; d_call: NA; j_call: TRBJ1-1; cdr3_nt: TGCAGTGCTACCGTCGGGACGAACACTGAAGCTTTCTTT; cdr3_aa: CSATVGTNTEAFF
v_call: TRBV20-1; clone_size: NA; d_call: NA; j_call: TRBJ1-5; cdr3_nt: TGCAGTGCTGGAGGGGATCAGCCCCAGCATTTT; cdr3_aa: CSAGGDQPQHF
v_call: TRBV27; clone_size: few; d_call: NA; j_call: TRBJ2-3; cdr3_nt: TGTGCCAGCAGTTTATCGCCCCTACATACGCAGTATTTT; cdr3_aa: CASSLSPLHTQYF
v_call: TRBV6-2/TRBV6-3; clone_size: NA; d_call: NA; j_call: TRBJ2-3; cdr3_nt: TGTGCCAGCAGTTACTCGCCAGGGAGCACAGATACGCAGTATTTT; cdr3_aa: CASSYSPGSTDTQYF
v_call: TRBV4-1; clone_size: many; d_call: TRBD1; j_call: TRBJ2-7; cdr3_nt: TGCGCCAGCAGCCTTAGGGTCGGGACAGCCTCCTACGAGCAGTACTTC; cdr3_aa: CASSLRVGTASYEQYF
v_call: TRBV10-1; clone_size: few; d_call: TRBD1; j_call: TRBJ2-7; cdr3_nt: TGCGCCAGCAGTGAGTCGTGGACAGGCCCCGAATCCTACGAGCAGTACTTC; cdr3_aa: CASSESWTGPESYEQYF
v_call: TRBV2; clone_size: once; d_call: NA; j_call: TRBJ1-5; cdr3_nt: TGTGCCAGCATCCAGGACAGCGGCAATCAGCCCCAGCATTTT; cdr3_aa: CASIQDSGNQPQHF
v_call: TRBV12-3/TRBV12-4; clone_size: NA; d_call: NA; j_call: TRBJ1-6; cdr3_nt: TGTGCCAGCAGTTTATGGGGTAGCTCCTATAATTCACCCCTCCACTTT; cdr3_aa: CASSLWGSSYNSPLHF
v_call: TRBV10-3; clone_size: few; d_call: TRBD2; j_call: TRBJ2-3; cdr3_nt: TGTGCCATCAGTGGGTCGACTAGCGGGCCTTCGATAGATACGCAGTATTTT; cdr3_aa: CAISGSTSGPSIDTQYF
v_call: TRBV12-3/TRBV12-4; clone_size: NA; d_call: TRBD2; j_call: TRBJ2-1; cdr3_nt: TGTGCCAGCAGTTACCTAGCGGCTATTTACAATGAGCAGTTCTTC; cdr3_aa: CASSYLAAIYNEQFF
v_call: TRBV12-3/TRBV12-4; clone_size: few; d_call: TRBD2; j_call: TRBJ2-2; cdr3_nt: TGTGCCAGCAGTCCAAACCTCGGACTAGCGGTTAACACCGGGGAGCTGTTTTTT; cdr3_aa: CASSPNLGLAVNTGELFF